The 20 T cell receptor beta chains below all came from one sample that was sequenced in a study of T cell changes during pregnancy in multiple sclerosis. Profiling relied on immunoSEQ multiplex PCR, and the TCRdb table lists in-frame clones only, not all of them. The sample has about 93,000 clones; around 90% are singletons. The input for sequencing was peripheral blood, taken before pregnancy. Receptor source: a female donor with multiple sclerosis, enrolled in a pregnancy study.

The rearrangement joins TRBV4-3 to TRBJ1-5; possibly TRBD1 for D (5 bases). The CDR3 length is 15 residues. Trimming removed 0 bases at V and 5 bases at J, with 11 bases between. Germline loops: CDR1 LGHNA, CDR2 YSLEER. In DNA, the CDR3 is TGCGCCAGCAGCCAAGAGGTTGGGGGGGATCAGCCCCAGCATTTT. It translates to CASSQEVGGDQPQHF.

The chain combines TRBV19 with TRBJ1-1; the match to TRBD1 covers 8 bases. The germline V gene encodes CDR1 LNHDA and CDR2 SQIVND (reference sequence). V shed 4 bases, J shed 3 bases, and the junction held 4 bases outside the gene matches. The CDR3 sequence is 14 residues long. In DNA form, the CDR3 reads TGTGCCAGTAGTACCAGGGGGCTCGACACTGAAGCTTTCTTT. Translating gives CASSTRGLDTEAFF.

The rearrangement joins TRBV12-5 to TRBJ1-5; D is undetermined. V dropped 2 bases and J dropped 4 bases, with 12 bases sitting between them. The V gene's germline CDR1 is LGHNT and CDR2 FRNRAP. This CDR3 is 15 amino acids long. The DNA of the CDR3 is TGTGCTAGTGGTTTGCGACTTTATATTAATCAGCCCCAGCATTTT. Protein: CASGLRLYINQPQHF.

The chain has TRBV18 and TRBJ1-1; 10 bases align to TRBD1. The CDR3 loop spans 19 amino acids. V gave up 2 bases and J gave up 3 bases; unmatched junction bases: 15. Germline V gene sequence: CDR1 KGHSH, CDR2 LQKENI. In nucleotides, the CDR3 is TGTGCCAGCTCACCATTTCGGGACAGGGGCCCCGGGGGGGACACTGAAGCTTTCTTT. This encodes CASSPFRDRGPGGDTEAFF.

The rearrangement links TRBV28 to TRBJ1-2, with 7 bases matching TRBD1. Trimming at V came to 7 bases and at J to 7 bases, leaving 6 bases not matched to a gene. This CDR3 is 12 amino acids long. Germline CDR1 is MDHEN and CDR2 is SYDVKM. The CDR3 protein is CASIDRVRGYTF. The CDR3 nucleotides are TGTGCCAGCATTGACAGGGTCCGTGGCTACACCTTC.

This clone was found once. V gene TRBV7-3 combines with J gene TRBJ2-7, with TRBD1 identical over 8 bases. With 4 bases clipped from V and 2 bases from J, the junction kept 4 bases outside the gene matches. Germline V gene data show CDR1 as SGHTA and CDR2 as FQGTGA. The CDR3 runs 14 residues. Written as DNA, the CDR3 is TGTGCCAGCAGCTCCAGACAGGGGACCTACGAGCAGTACTTC. Encoded protein: CASSSRQGTYEQYF.

This clone has only one observation. The chain uses TRBV29-1 and TRBJ2-3; D might be TRBD1 (7 bases). CDR1 SQVTM and CDR2 ANQGSEA come from the germline V gene. The CDR3 loop spans 18 amino acids. V shed 3 bases and J shed 3 bases, with 25 bases lying between them. CDR3 in amino acids: CSVEAMEAGGQLTDTQYF. As DNA, the CDR3 is TGCAGCGTTGAGGCAATGGAAGCAGGGGGGCAGTTGACAGATACGCAGTATTTT.

In this sample, this clone turned up once. The CDR3 reads CSVGDSSPLHF. In DNA form, the CDR3 reads TGCAGTGTCGGGGACTCTTCACCCCTCCACTTT. The V and J genes are TRBV20-1 and TRBJ1-6; D is possibly TRBD1 (5 bases). Germline-derived CDR1 and CDR2 are DFQATT and SNEGSKA (reference sequence). Trimming removed 7 bases at V and 9 bases at J, with 10 bases between. The CDR3 extends over 11 amino acids.

V gene TRBV5-1 combines with J gene TRBJ1-5; D is uncertain. This CDR3 has 14 residues. Between the trimmed V and J ends, which lost 0 bases and 6 bases, there was a span of 10 bases. The germline gives CDR1 SGHRS, CDR2 YFSETQ. The chain's CDR3 is CASSLDRVRQPQHF. In DNA, the CDR3 is TGCGCCAGCAGCTTGGATCGTGTGCGTCAGCCCCAGCATTTT.

V is TRBV28 and J is TRBJ2-3, with 11 bases matching TRBD2. Unmatched junction bases numbered 6, after V lost 5 bases and J lost 2 bases. CDR1 and CDR2 from the germline V gene are MDHEN and SYDVKM. This CDR3 has 16 residues. CDR3 region: CASSPGTSGYTDTQYF. CDR3 in DNA: TGTGCCAGCAGTCCAGGGACTAGCGGTTACACAGATACGCAGTATTTT.

This clone was seen a single time. V and J are TRBV5-1 and TRBJ2-7, with a possible D match to TRBD2 (6 bases). Trimming pared 5 bases from V and 2 bases from J, leaving 26 bases between. Germline V gene lookup returns CDR1 SGHRS and CDR2 YFSETQ. The CDR3 runs 18 residues. CDR3 coding DNA: TGCGCCAGCAGTTCGGACGGATCACTATCAACGGGGGCCTACGAGCAGTACTTC. Protein sequence: CASSSDGSLSTGAYEQYF. Full variable domain (outside the CDR3, taken from reference TRBV5-1 and TRBJ2-7): KAGVTQTPRYLIKTRGQQVTLSCSPISGHRSVSWYQQTPGQGLQFLFEYFSETQRNKGNFPGRFSGRQFSNSRSEMNVSTLELGDSALYLCASSSDGSLSTGAYEQYFGPGTRLTVT.

This clone occurred once. This chain connects TRBV5-1 to TRBJ1-2, with 7 bases fitting TRBD1. V dropped 0 bases and J dropped 5; count of bases not matched to a gene: 4. The length of the CDR3 is 14 residues. CDR1 is SGHRS, CDR2 YFSETQ, per germline. The CDR3 region is CASSLAGTAYGYTF. The CDR3 DNA follows: TGCGCCAGCAGCTTGGCCGGGACAGCTTATGGCTACACCTTC.

The chain combines TRBV19 with TRBJ2-2; 8 bases map to TRBD1. Germline values: CDR1 LNHDA, CDR2 SQIVND (reference sequence). The ends lost 3 bases at V and 7 bases at J; junction bases unmatched: 4. The CDR3 runs 14 residues. CDR3 loop: CASSIQGAGGELFF. CDR3 DNA: TGTGCCAGTAGTATCCAGGGGGCTGGCGGGGAGCTGTTTTTT.

The chain employs TRBV29-1 and TRBJ1-1; the D gene is possibly TRBD1 (6 bases). Germline loops: CDR1 SQVTM, CDR2 ANQGSEA. Trimming stripped 7 bases from V and 3 bases from J, with 15 bases between. This CDR3 contains 13 residues. The CDR3 is CSARTAGDTEAFF. The CDR3 nucleotides read TGCAGCGCTCGGACAGCCGGCGACACTGAAGCTTTCTTT.

This rearrangement joins TRBV7-2 to TRBJ1-5; no clear D gene. The V gene lost 5 bases and the J gene lost 3 bases, with 14 bases spanning the gap. CDR1 is SGHTA, CDR2 FQGNSA, per germline. The CDR3 is 15 amino acids. In nucleotides, the CDR3 is TGTGCCAGCAGCCTCTTCCCGGACTACAATCAGCCCCAGCATTTT. Protein product: CASSLFPDYNQPQHF.

The CDR3 loop reads CASSPGTTNNEQFF. The CDR3 nucleotides read TGTGCCAGCAGCCCCGGGACAACTAACAATGAGCAGTTCTTC. The chain links TRBV11-2 to TRBJ2-1, with D tentatively TRBD1 (6 bases). V lost 5 bases and J 5 bases, leaving 13 bases between the germline ends. The CDR3 contains 14 residues. Germline values: CDR1 SGHAT, CDR2 FQNNGV. The full variable domain, completed using reference TRBV11-2 and TRBJ2-1, is EAGVAQSPRYKIIEKRQSVAFWCNPISGHATLYWYQQILGQGPKLLIQFQNNGVVDDSQLPKDRFSAERLKGVDSTLKIQPAKLEDSAVYLCASSPGTTNNEQFFGPGTRLTVL.

The chain has TRBV19 and TRBJ2-1, with 8 bases aligning to TRBD2. Germline V gives CDR1 LNHDA, CDR2 SQIVND (reference sequence). The CDR3 length is 16 residues. The junction had 7 bases not matched to a gene; V was cut back by 6 bases and J by 0 bases. For the CDR3, the DNA is TGTGCCAGTAGACTGACTAGCGACAGCTCCTACAATGAGCAGTTCTTC. It translates to CASRLTSDSSYNEQFF.

The chain employs TRBV7-9 and TRBJ1-5; no definite D call. The CDR3 has 14 amino acids. Trimming left V 4 bases short and J 4 bases short, with 11 bases between. Germline V gene data show CDR1 as SEHNR and CDR2 as FQNEAQ (reference sequence). The CDR3 loop is CASSYMGGNQPQHF. CDR3 in DNA: TGTGCCAGCAGCTATATGGGAGGAAATCAGCCCCAGCATTTT.

The J gene is TRBJ1-2, the V gene TRBV19; 7 bases agree with TRBD1. The CDR3 spans 15 residues. J was trimmed by 4 bases and V by 1 base; bases with no gene match: 6. Germline loops: CDR1 LNHDA, CDR2 SQIVND (reference sequence). CDR3 in DNA: TGTGCCAGTAGTATAGGTCCAGGGGGGATCTATGGCTACACCTTC. Protein: CASSIGPGGIYGYTF.

The CDR3 sequence: CASSAAQGGTHNYGYTF. The DNA of the CDR3 is TGTGCCAGCAGTGCCGCCCAAGGGGGTACCCATAACTATGGCTACACCTTC. The chain combines TRBV27 with TRBJ1-2; D perhaps matches TRBD1 (6 bases). The germline V gene has CDR1 MNHEY and CDR2 SMNVEV (reference sequence). Trimming removed 5 bases from V and 1 base from J, with 20 bases in between. This CDR3 is built from 17 residues.